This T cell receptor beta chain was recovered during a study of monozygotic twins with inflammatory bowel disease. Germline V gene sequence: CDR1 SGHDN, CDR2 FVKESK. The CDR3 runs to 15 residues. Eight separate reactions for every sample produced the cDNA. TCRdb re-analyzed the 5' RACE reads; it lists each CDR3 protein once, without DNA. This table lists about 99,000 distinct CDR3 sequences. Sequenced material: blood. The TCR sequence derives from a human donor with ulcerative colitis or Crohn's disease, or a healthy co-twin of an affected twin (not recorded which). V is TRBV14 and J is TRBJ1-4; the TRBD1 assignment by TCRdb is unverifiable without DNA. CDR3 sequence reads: CASSLMTGAVGKLFF. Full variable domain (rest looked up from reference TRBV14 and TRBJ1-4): EAGVTQFPSHSVIEKGQTVTLRCDPISGHDNLYWYRRVMGKEIKFLLHFVKESKQDESGMPNNRFLAERTGGTYSTLKVQPAELEDSGVYFCASSLMTGAVGKLFFGSGTQLSVL.